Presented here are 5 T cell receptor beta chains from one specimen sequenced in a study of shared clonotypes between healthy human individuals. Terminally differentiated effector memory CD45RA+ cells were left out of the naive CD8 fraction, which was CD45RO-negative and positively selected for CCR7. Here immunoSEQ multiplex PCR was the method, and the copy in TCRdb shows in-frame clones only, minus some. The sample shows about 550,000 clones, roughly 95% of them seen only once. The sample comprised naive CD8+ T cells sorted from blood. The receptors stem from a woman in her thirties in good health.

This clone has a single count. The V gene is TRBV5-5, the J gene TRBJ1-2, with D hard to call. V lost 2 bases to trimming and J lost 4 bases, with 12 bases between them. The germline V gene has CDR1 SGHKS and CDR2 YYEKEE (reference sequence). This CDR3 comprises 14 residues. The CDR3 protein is CASSFPGSTYGYTF. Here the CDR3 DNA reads TGTGCCAGCAGCTTTCCGGGATCCACCTATGGCTACACCTTC.

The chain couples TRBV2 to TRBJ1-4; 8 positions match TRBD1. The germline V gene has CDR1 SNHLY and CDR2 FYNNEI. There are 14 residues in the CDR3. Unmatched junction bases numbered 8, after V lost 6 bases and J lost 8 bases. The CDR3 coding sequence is TGTGCCAGCAGGGACAGGGAGAGTGGAGAAAAACTGTTTTTT. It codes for CASRDRESGEKLFF.

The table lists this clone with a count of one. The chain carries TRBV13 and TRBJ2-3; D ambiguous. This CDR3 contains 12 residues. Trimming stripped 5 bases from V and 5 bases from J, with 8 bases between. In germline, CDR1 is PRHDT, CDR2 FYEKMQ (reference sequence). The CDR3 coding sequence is TGTGCCAGCAGCCAAACCAGAGATACGCAGTATTTT. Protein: CASSQTRDTQYF.

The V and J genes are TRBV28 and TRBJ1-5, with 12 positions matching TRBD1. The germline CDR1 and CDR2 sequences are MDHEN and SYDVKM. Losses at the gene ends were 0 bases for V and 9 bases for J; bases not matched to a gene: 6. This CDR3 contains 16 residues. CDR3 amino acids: CASSLWGTGGLGPQHF. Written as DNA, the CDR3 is TGTGCCAGCAGTTTATGGGGGACAGGGGGCCTTGGGCCCCAGCATTTT.

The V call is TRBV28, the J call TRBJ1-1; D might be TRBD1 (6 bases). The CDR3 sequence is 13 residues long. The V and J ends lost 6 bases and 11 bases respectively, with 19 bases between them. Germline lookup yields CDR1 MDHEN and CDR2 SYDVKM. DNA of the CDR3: TGTGCCAGCAGATTGGGGGGGCAGCTGGCGGCTTTCTTT. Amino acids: CASRLGGQLAAFF.